A single sample gave rise to the 10 T cell receptor beta chains below, sequenced in a study of shared clonotypes between healthy human individuals. Here immunoSEQ multiplex PCR was the method, and the copy in TCRdb shows in-frame clones only, minus some. This table holds hundreds of thousands of clones, about 80% found once. The specimen sequenced was memory CD4+ T cells sorted from blood. Noted subset: CD45RA-negative fraction. All receptors come from a woman in her twenties or thirties in good health.

The chain links TRBV2 to TRBJ2-7; TRBD2 matches 7 bases. This CDR3 has 14 amino acids. Germline assignment: CDR1 SNHLY and CDR2 FYNNEI. With 1 base clipped from V and 3 bases from J, the junction kept 3 bases outside the gene matches. The CDR3 coding sequence is TGTGCCAGCAGTGAAGGACTAGCTGGCTACGAGCAGTACTTC. This translates into CASSEGLAGYEQYF.

The chain has TRBV2 and TRBJ1-5; no definite D call. This CDR3 region has 13 residues. Deletions cut 7 bases from V and 6 bases from J, with 13 bases between. Per the germline V gene, CDR1 is SNHLY and CDR2 is FYNNEI. CDR3 nucleotide sequence: TGTGCCAGCAATCAGGAGGGATTTCAGCCCCAGCATTTT. It encodes CASNQEGFQPQHF.

The chain uses TRBV28 and TRBJ2-6; D unresolved. This CDR3 contains 14 residues. Looked up from germline, CDR1 is MDHEN and CDR2 is SYDVKM. Trimming pared 4 bases from V and 4 bases from J, leaving 8 bases between. The CDR3 here is CASSSQPGANVLTF. The CDR3 DNA is TGTGCCAGCAGTTCTCAGCCCGGGGCCAACGTCCTGACTTTC.

This clone has only a few counts. The V call is TRBV28, the J call TRBJ2-5; a possible D gene is TRBD1 (6 bases). The CDR3 sequence is 12 residues long. The ends were cut back, 5 bases at V and 4 bases at J, with 8 bases in the middle. Germline V gene sequence: CDR1 MDHEN, CDR2 SYDVKM. CDR3 nucleotide sequence: TGTGCCAGCAGTACAGGGCCAGAGACCCAGTACTTC. Translated: CASSTGPETQYF.

V gene TRBV19 combines with J gene TRBJ1-2; D gene ambiguous. Germline CDR1 reads LNHDA; CDR2 reads SQIVND (reference sequence). Trimming shortened V by 6 bases and J by 3 bases, and 11 bases separated the two germline ends. The CDR3 consists of 13 residues. The CDR3 DNA reads as TGTGCCAGTAGCGGTCTCGGAGACTATGGCTACACCTTC. Its translation: CASSGLGDYGYTF.

J is TRBJ1-2 and V is TRBV29-1; 8 bases are a match to TRBD1. The CDR3 is made up of 13 amino acids. The V segment lost 3 bases and the J segment 4 bases; nucleotides outside the gene matches: 4. Germline CDR1 and CDR2: SQVTM and ANQGSEA. In nucleotides, the CDR3 is TGCAGCGTTGACCGACAGGGGAGCTATGGCTACACCTTC. Its protein product is CSVDRQGSYGYTF. The complete variable domain, with remaining parts taken from reference TRBV29-1 and TRBJ1-2, reads SAVISQKPSRDICQRGTSLTIQCQVDSQVTMMFWYRQQPGQSLTLIATANQGSEATYESGFVIDKFPISRPNLTFSTLTVSNMSPEDSSIYLCSVDRQGSYGYTFGSGTRLTVV.

V is TRBV28 and J is TRBJ2-1, with TRBD2 as a possible D gene (5 bases). V lost 3 bases, J lost 7 bases, and 13 bases lay in between. CDR3 length: 14 residues. Germline assignment: CDR1 MDHEN and CDR2 SYDVKM. CDR3 coding DNA: TGTGCCAGCAGTTTTGGTGGGAGTCGTAATGAGCAGTTCTTC. This gives the protein CASSFGGSRNEQFF.

V usage is TRBV6-5 and J usage is TRBJ2-5, with a tentative D call TRBD1 (5 bases). The CDR3 covers 15 residues. CDR1 is MNHEY, CDR2 SVGAGI, per germline. V shed 6 bases and J shed 7 bases, with 21 bases lying between them. CDR3 amino acids: CASRLYDRPPGTQYF. The CDR3 nucleotides read TGTGCCAGCAGACTGTATGACAGACCCCCTGGGACCCAGTACTTC.

The J gene is TRBJ2-5, the V gene TRBV5-1, with a weak D call TRBD1 (6 bases). Germline V gene lookup returns CDR1 SGHRS and CDR2 YFSETQ. The ends were cut back, 5 bases at V and 2 bases at J, with 16 bases in the middle. The CDR3 spans 15 residues. The CDR3 coding sequence is TGCGCCAGCAGGAGCCCCGGGCAGGGGCAAGAGACCCAGTACTTC. Amino acids: CASRSPGQGQETQYF.

This clone was counted between two and nine times. CDR3 sequence: CASRTSTYNEQFF. The CDR3 DNA reads TGCGCCAGCAGGACTAGCACGTACAATGAGCAGTTCTTC. The chain employs TRBV10-2 and TRBJ2-1, with 7 bases lining up with TRBD2. The V gene end was trimmed by 6 bases and the J gene end by 4 bases; junction bases not matched to a gene: 3. This CDR3 has 13 amino acids. The germline CDR1 and CDR2 sequences are WSHSY and SAAADI.